Below are 9 T cell receptor beta chains sequenced from a single sample in a study of OX40 agonist ivuxolimab in advanced cancers. Here immunoSEQ multiplex PCR was the method, and the copy in TCRdb shows in-frame clones only, minus some. The data hold about 31,000 clones, with around 87% observed a single time. Here the sequenced sample was CD4+ or CD8+ T cells sorted from blood, taken in a trial of the OX40 agonist ivuxolimab. These receptors were taken from an adult with an advanced solid tumor such as melanoma, head and neck, liver or kidney cancer.

This chain connects TRBV2 to TRBJ2-3, with TRBD1 as a possible D gene (5 bases). Trimming stripped 5 bases from V and 6 bases from J, with 12 bases between. The germline gives CDR1 SNHLY, CDR2 FYNNEI. This CDR3 is built from 13 residues. CDR3 in amino acids: CASSPYRTDTQYF. As DNA, the CDR3 is TGTGCCAGCAGTCCCTACAGGACGGATACGCAGTATTTT.

The chain joins TRBV7-2 to TRBJ1-1; 7 positions agree with TRBD1. After removal of 4 bases from V and 8 bases from J, the junction contained 10 bases not matched to a gene. The length of the CDR3 is 14 residues. Germline CDR1 reads SGHTA; CDR2 reads FQGNSA. The CDR3 protein is CASSSVDRVTEAFF. The CDR3 DNA follows: TGTGCCAGCAGCTCAGTCGACAGGGTGACCGAAGCTTTCTTT.

The V call is TRBV30, the J call TRBJ1-2; tentatively, D is TRBD1 (6 bases). V lost 1 base, J lost 0 bases, and 15 bases lay in between. Germline CDR1 is GTSNPN and CDR2 is SVGIG (reference sequence). This CDR3 is built from 16 residues. CDR3: CAWSEVGARANYGYTF. The DNA for the CDR3 is TGTGCCTGGAGTGAGGTGGGGGCAAGGGCTAACTATGGCTACACCTTC.

The CDR3 DNA reads TGTGCCAGCAGGGGGAAAGCTGAAAATACGCAGTATTTT. Encoded protein: CASRGKAENTQYF. This chain uses TRBV6-6 with TRBJ2-3; D gene uncertain. V lost 6 bases to trimming and J lost 7 bases, with 14 bases between them. The germline V gene has CDR1 MNHNY and CDR2 SVGAGI (reference sequence). The CDR3 extends over 13 amino acids.

CDR3 residues: CASSELAVSTDTQYF. CDR3 coding DNA: TGTGCCAGCAGCGAGCTAGCGGTTAGCACAGATACGCAGTATTTT. This rearrangement joins TRBV11-2 to TRBJ2-3, with 7 bases aligning to TRBD2. This CDR3 region has 15 residues. Losses at the gene ends were 5 bases for V and 0 bases for J; bases not matched to a gene: 5. From germline, CDR1 is SGHAT and CDR2 FQNNGV.

The chain carries TRBV4-1 and TRBJ1-4; no reliable D call. The CDR3 covers 15 residues. Deletions cut 2 bases from V and 8 bases from J, with 15 bases between. CDR1 MGHRA and CDR2 YSYEKL come from the germline V gene. CDR3 nucleotide sequence: TGCGCCAGCAGCCAATTGACAAAAGATAACGAAAAACTGTTTTTT. Translating gives CASSQLTKDNEKLFF.

The V call is TRBV19, the J call TRBJ1-4, with D possibly TRBD1 on 5 matching bases. The CDR3 consists of 12 residues. Germline-derived CDR1 and CDR2 are LNHDA and SQIVND (reference sequence). V was pared by 10 bases and J by 3 bases, with 9 bases between. The CDR3 loop reads CATRAANEKLFF. The DNA of the CDR3 is TGTGCCACCAGGGCCGCTAATGAAAAACTGTTTTTT.

This chain links TRBV29-1 with TRBJ2-7; possibly TRBD2 for D (6 bases). The CDR3 length is 12 residues. The germline gives CDR1 SQVTM, CDR2 ANQGSEA. The V gene lost 7 bases and the J gene lost 2 bases, with 12 bases spanning the gap. CDR3: CSENRGTYEQYF. CDR3 DNA sequence: TGCAGCGAGAACCGGGGGACCTACGAGCAGTACTTC.

CDR3: CASSQEGLAGGPLSTDTQYF. DNA for the CDR3: TGCGCCAGCAGCCAAGAAGGCCTAGCGGGAGGCCCCCTCAGCACAGATACGCAGTATTTT. The rearrangement uses TRBV4-1 and TRBJ2-3; the match to TRBD2 covers 11 bases. Per germline, CDR1 MGHRA and CDR2 YSYEKL. The CDR3 extends over 20 amino acids. Trimming took 0 bases from V and 0 from J; bases not matched to a gene: 11.